This T cell receptor (beta chain) was identified in a study of T cell responses to AZD1222 COVID-19 vaccine. CDR1 is MDHEN and CDR2 is SYDVKM in the germline V gene. The CDR3 is made up of 16 amino acids. The V and J ends lost 3 bases and 2 bases respectively, with 17 bases between them. Clones were sequenced by immunoSEQ multiplex PCR, and TCRdb holds only the in-frame ones, with some missing. This table has roughly 130,000 clones, approximately 90% appearing once. This clone was counted a single time. The antigen is undetermined. Whole-study results and caveats: It should be noted that donors were predominantly white British and more often female, and clonal diversity was possibly underestimated. Of spike-specific TCRs, nearly half reportedly target regions left unmutated in variants.

This chain links TRBV28 with TRBJ2-7; the D gene is possibly TRBD1 (6 bases). This receptor was taken from an adult in good health. Specimen: peripheral blood, collected on day 0 of AZD1222 vaccination. For the CDR3, the DNA is TGTGCCAGCAGTTTGGCAGGGGCCCAAGGTCCCTACGAGCAGTACTTC. The encoded protein is CASSLAGAQGPYEQYF.